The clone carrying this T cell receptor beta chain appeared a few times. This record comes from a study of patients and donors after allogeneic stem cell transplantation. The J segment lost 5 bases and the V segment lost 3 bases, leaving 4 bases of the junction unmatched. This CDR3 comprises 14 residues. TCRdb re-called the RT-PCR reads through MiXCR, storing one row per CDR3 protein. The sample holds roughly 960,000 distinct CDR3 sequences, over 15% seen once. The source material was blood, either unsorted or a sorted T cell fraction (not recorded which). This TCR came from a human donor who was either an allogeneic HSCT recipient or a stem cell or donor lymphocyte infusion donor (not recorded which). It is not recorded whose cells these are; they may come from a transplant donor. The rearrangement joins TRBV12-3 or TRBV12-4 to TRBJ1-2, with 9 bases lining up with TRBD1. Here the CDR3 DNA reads TGTGCCAGCAGTTTTGGGACAGGGAGGTATGGCTACACCTTC. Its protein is CASSFGTGRYGYTF.